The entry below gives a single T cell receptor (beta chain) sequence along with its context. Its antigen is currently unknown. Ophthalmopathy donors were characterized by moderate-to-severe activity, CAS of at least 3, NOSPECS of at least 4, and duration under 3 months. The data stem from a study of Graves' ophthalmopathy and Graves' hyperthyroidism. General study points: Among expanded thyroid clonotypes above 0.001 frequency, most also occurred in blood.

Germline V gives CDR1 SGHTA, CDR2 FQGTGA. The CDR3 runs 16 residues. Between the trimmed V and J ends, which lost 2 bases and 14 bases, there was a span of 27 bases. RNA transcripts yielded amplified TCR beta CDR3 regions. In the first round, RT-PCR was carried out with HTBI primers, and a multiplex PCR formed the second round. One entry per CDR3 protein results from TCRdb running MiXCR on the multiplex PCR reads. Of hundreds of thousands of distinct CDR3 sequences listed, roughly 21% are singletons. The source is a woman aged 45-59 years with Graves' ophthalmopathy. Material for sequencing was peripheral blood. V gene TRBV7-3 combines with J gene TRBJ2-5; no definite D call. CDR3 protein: CASSLDLTESKTGIYF. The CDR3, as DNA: TGTGCCAGCAGCTTAGACCTTACGGAGTCCAAGACCGGAATTTACTTC.